This TCR beta chain was captured in a study of T cell responses to AZD1222 COVID-19 vaccine. Generated by immunoSEQ multiplex PCR, the TCRdb table keeps only in-frame clones and is missing some. This repertoire shows approximately 110,000 clones, approximately 92% found once; its top ten account for about 1.2%. The germline V gene has CDR1 MNHEY and CDR2 SMNVEV (reference sequence). Trimming at V came to 5 bases and at J to 9 bases, leaving 6 bases not matched to a gene. The CDR3 loop spans 13 amino acids. The chain has TRBV27 and TRBJ1-5; 8 bases map to TRBD1. The clonotype comes from an adult in good health. The sequences come from peripheral blood, collected on day 0 of AZD1222 vaccination. The CDR3 DNA is TGTGCCAGCAGTCTCGGACAGGGTGGGCCCCAGCATTTT. Protein product: CASSLGQGGPQHF.